Below are 17 T cell receptor beta chains sequenced from a single sample in a study of blood T cell repertoires in COVID-19. TCRdb's table, derived via immunoSEQ multiplex PCR, lists solely in-frame clones and lacks some. The sample lists more than 200,000 clones, over 80% occurring once. Sequenced sample: peripheral blood. The source is a woman in her 70s with active or convalescent COVID-19.

This clone was seen just once. V is TRBV25-1 and J is TRBJ2-7; 8 bases are a match to TRBD2. This CDR3 has 16 residues. Germline CDR1 and CDR2: MGHDK and SYGVNS. V gave up 6 bases and J gave up 0 bases; unmatched junction bases: 10. The CDR3, as DNA: TGTGCCAGCAGGACGCTAGCGGGTGCCGGCTCCTACGAGCAGTACTTC. This translates into CASRTLAGAGSYEQYF.

The chain uses TRBV7-2 and TRBJ1-1; D is unclear. This CDR3 is 13 amino acids long. Trimming pared 2 bases from V and 3 bases from J, leaving 7 bases between. Germline V lookup: CDR1 SGHTA, CDR2 FQGNSA. The CDR3: CASSLLEDTEAFF. CDR3 nucleotide sequence: TGTGCCAGCAGCTTACTGGAGGACACTGAAGCTTTCTTT.

This clone has a handful of counts. This chain connects TRBV24-1 to TRBJ2-7; D might be TRBD1 (6 bases). Germline-derived CDR1 and CDR2 are KGHDR and SFDVKD. V gave up 12 bases and J gave up 1 base, with 12 bases separating them. CDR3 size: 12 residues. The CDR3 nucleotides are TGTGCCGCGGGCACAGGGTCCTACGAGCAGTACTTC. Translated: CAAGTGSYEQYF.

There are a few counts of this clone. The chain carries TRBV2 and TRBJ1-1; 9 bases map to TRBD1. CDR1 and CDR2 from the germline V gene are SNHLY and FYNNEI. The CDR3 runs 15 residues. Losses at the gene ends were 6 bases for V and 4 bases for J; bases not matched to a gene: 9. CDR3: CASRAGTGWFTEAFF. The CDR3 DNA sequence: TGTGCCAGCAGGGCCGGGACAGGGTGGTTCACTGAAGCTTTCTTT.

The rearrangement uses TRBV28 and TRBJ1-4; D is possibly TRBD1 (6 bases). CDR1 and CDR2 from the germline V gene are MDHEN and SYDVKM. V dropped 5 bases and J dropped 13 bases, with 14 bases sitting between them. The CDR3 totals 12 residues. This chain's CDR3 is CASSPTGRALFF. CDR3 coding DNA: TGTGCCAGCAGTCCGACAGGTCGCGCACTGTTTTTT.

The chain uses TRBV6-6 and TRBJ1-6, with a tentative D call TRBD1 (6 bases). Looked up from germline, CDR1 is MNHNY and CDR2 is SVGAGI (reference sequence). The CDR3 length is 15 residues. Trimming cost V 7 bases and J 9 bases, with 19 bases left between them. The CDR3 DNA reads as TGTGCCAGCACCCCTACCTTACAGGGCCTTTCACCCCTCCACTTT. This encodes CASTPTLQGLSPLHF.

The chain couples TRBV28 to TRBJ2-7; possible D gene TRBD2, 6 bases. The CDR3 is 15 residues long. Looked up from germline, CDR1 is MDHEN and CDR2 is SYDVKM. V shed 10 bases and J shed 9 bases, with 28 bases lying between them. The CDR3 bases are TGTGCCACTCATCCTCCGGGGGTCCCCAACTTTGGGCAGTACTTC. Translation gives CATHPPGVPNFGQYF.

Only one count was recorded for this clone. The V call is TRBV18, the J call TRBJ1-1; no definite D call. CDR3 length: 13 amino acids. CDR1 and CDR2 (germline): KGHSH, LQKENI. Deletions cut 7 bases from V and 1 base from J, with 10 bases between. Written as DNA, the CDR3 is TGTGCCAGCTTTCGACTCGGGAACACTGAAGCTTTCTTT. Protein sequence: CASFRLGNTEAFF.

The V call is TRBV6-5, the J call TRBJ2-1; D possibly corresponds to TRBD1 (6 bases). Trimming stripped 4 bases from V and 4 bases from J, with 11 bases between. The CDR3 has 14 amino acids. CDR1 MNHEY and CDR2 SVGAGI come from the germline V gene. The CDR3 reads CASSSWDKYNEQFF. The CDR3 coding sequence is TGTGCCAGCAGTTCTTGGGACAAGTACAATGAGCAGTTCTTC.

The rearrangement joins TRBV28 to TRBJ2-7, with D tentatively TRBD2 (5 bases). CDR3 length equals 13 residues. CDR1 is MDHEN and CDR2 is SYDVKM in the germline V gene. The V end was cut by 3 bases, the J end by 3 bases, with 9 bases between. CDR3 amino acids: CASSLDSRYEQYF. The CDR3 DNA sequence: TGTGCCAGCAGTTTGGACTCGCGCTACGAGCAGTACTTC.

The chain combines TRBV5-1 with TRBJ2-3, with TRBD2 as a possible D gene (5 bases). The germline V and J ends were trimmed by 5 bases and 1 base, with 14 bases remaining between them. The CDR3 spans 15 residues. Germline CDR1 and CDR2: SGHRS and YFSETQ. CDR3 coding DNA: TGCGCCAGCAGTTCAAATCCCGGGGGCACAGATACGCAGTATTTT. Translated, it gives CASSSNPGGTDTQYF.

The table lists this clone with a count of one. The chain couples TRBV3-1 (or the pseudogene TRBV3-2) to TRBJ1-1; 8 positions agree with TRBD1. Germline V gene lookup returns CDR1 LGHDT and CDR2 YNNKEL (reference sequence). The junction had 6 bases not matched to a gene; V was cut back by 4 bases and J by 2 bases. CDR3 length equals 15 residues. This CDR3 is CASSLGTGLNTEAFF. CDR3 DNA sequence: TGTGCCAGCAGCCTTGGGACAGGCCTTAACACTGAAGCTTTCTTT.

The gene calls are TRBV5-1 and TRBJ2-1; 9 nucleotides match TRBD1. V trimming: 0 bases; J trimming: 2 bases; junction bases outside the gene matches: 3. The germline V gene encodes CDR1 SGHRS and CDR2 YFSETQ. The CDR3 loop spans 16 amino acids. CDR3: CASSLVGDRAYNEQFF. Here the CDR3 DNA reads TGCGCCAGCAGCTTGGTGGGGGACAGGGCCTACAATGAGCAGTTCTTC.

The chain links TRBV5-1 to TRBJ2-1, with 15 bases fitting TRBD2. The CDR3 loop spans 16 amino acids. The germline V gene encodes CDR1 SGHRS and CDR2 YFSETQ. Trimming removed 3 bases from V and 7 bases from J; junction bases left unmatched: 5. CDR3 DNA sequence: TGCGCCAGCAGCTGGACTAGCGGGGGGGCGCTAAATGAGCAGTTCTTC. Its protein is CASSWTSGGALNEQFF. The full variable domain, with the rest looked up from reference TRBV5-1 and TRBJ2-1, is KAGVTQTPRYLIKTRGQQVTLSCSPISGHRSVSWYQQTPGQGLQFLFEYFSETQRNKGNFPGRFSGRQFSNSRSEMNVSTLELGDSALYLCASSWTSGGALNEQFFGPGTRLTVL.

The gene calls are TRBV7-9 and TRBJ1-1; TRBD1 matches 8 bases. CDR3 size: 16 residues. Germline assignment: CDR1 SEHNR and CDR2 FQNEAQ (reference sequence). V lost 5 bases, J lost 8 bases, and 16 bases stayed unmatched. The CDR3 loop reads CASSQGTGGIVDEAFF. The CDR3 bases are TGTGCCAGCAGCCAAGGGACAGGTGGTATAGTAGACGAAGCTTTCTTT.

The gene calls are TRBV6-4 and TRBJ2-7, with unresolved D. Germline CDR1 is MRHNA and CDR2 is SNTAGT. The CDR3 extends over 15 amino acids. V was cut by 8 bases and J by 0 bases, with 17 bases left in between. CDR3 protein: CASSKAPGSSYEQYF. The CDR3 DNA sequence: TGTGCCAGCTCAAAGGCCCCCGGGTCCTCCTACGAGCAGTACTTC.

V usage is TRBV5-4 and J usage is TRBJ2-4, with D perhaps matching TRBD1 (6 bases). The germline gives CDR1 SGHNT, CDR2 YYREEE (reference sequence). Trimming pared 4 bases from V and 0 bases from J, leaving 14 bases between. The CDR3 runs to 16 residues. The CDR3 spells CASSRQDHLAKNIQYF. In nucleotides, the CDR3 is TGTGCCAGCAGCCGACAGGACCACCTAGCCAAAAACATTCAGTACTTC. Full variable domain (remainder filled in from reference TRBV5-4 and TRBJ2-4): ETGVTQSPTHLIKTRGQQVTLRCSSQSGHNTVSWYQQALGQGPQFIFQYYREEENGRGNFPPRFSGLQFPNYSSELNVNALELDDSALYLCASSRQDHLAKNIQYFGAGTRLSVL.